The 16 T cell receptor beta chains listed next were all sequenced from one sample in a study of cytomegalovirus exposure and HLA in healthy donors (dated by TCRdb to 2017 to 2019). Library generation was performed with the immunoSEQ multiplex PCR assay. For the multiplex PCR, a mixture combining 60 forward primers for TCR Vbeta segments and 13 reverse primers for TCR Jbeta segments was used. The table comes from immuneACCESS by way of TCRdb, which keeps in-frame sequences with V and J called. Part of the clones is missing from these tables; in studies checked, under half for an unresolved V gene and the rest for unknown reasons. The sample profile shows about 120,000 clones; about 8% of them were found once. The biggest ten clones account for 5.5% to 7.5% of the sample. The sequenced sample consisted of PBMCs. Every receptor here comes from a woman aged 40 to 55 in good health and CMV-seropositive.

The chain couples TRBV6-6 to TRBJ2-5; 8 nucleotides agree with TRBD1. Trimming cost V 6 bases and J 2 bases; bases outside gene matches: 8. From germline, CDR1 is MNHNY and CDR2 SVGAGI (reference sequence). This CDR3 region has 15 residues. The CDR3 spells CASSPFRGPQETQYF. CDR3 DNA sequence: TGTGCCAGCAGCCCCTTCAGGGGGCCTCAAGAGACCCAGTACTTC.

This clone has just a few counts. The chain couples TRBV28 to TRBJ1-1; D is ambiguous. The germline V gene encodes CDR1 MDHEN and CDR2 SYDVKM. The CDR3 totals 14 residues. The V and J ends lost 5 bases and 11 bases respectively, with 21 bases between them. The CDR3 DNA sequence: TGTGCCAGCAGTCCCCCCTCTTTACCAGGCACTGCTTTCTTT. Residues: CASSPPSLPGTAFF.

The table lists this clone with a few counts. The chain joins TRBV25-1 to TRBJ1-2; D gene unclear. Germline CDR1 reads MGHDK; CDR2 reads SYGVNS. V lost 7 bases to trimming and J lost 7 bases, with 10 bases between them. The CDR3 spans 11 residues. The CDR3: CASTQTSGYTF. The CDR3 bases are TGTGCCAGCACTCAAACTTCTGGCTACACCTTC.

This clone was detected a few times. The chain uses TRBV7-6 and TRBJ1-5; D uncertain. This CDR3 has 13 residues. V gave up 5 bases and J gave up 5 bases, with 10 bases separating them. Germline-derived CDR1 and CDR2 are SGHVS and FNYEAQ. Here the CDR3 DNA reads TGTGCCAGCAGCCTCCGGAGCGATCAGCCCCAGCATTTT. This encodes CASSLRSDQPQHF.

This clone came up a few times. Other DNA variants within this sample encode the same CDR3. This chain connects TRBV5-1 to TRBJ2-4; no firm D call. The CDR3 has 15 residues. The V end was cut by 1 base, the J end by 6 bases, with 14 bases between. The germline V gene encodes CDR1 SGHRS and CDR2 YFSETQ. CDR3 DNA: TGCGCCAGCAGCTTGCAGCAGCCCTCTAGAAACATTCAGTACTTC. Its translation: CASSLQQPSRNIQYF.

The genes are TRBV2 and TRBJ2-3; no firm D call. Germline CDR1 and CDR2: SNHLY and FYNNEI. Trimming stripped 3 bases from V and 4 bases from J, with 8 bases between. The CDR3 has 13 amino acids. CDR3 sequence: CASSELQSDTQYF. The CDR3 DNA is TGTGCCAGCAGTGAGTTACAGTCAGATACGCAGTATTTT.

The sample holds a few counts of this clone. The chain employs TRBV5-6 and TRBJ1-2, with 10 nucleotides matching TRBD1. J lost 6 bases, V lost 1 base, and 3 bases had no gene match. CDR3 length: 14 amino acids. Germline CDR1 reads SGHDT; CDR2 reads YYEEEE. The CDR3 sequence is CASSLRQGAHGYTF. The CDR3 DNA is TGTGCCAGCAGCTTGAGACAGGGGGCCCATGGCTACACCTTC. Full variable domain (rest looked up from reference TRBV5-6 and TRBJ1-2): DAGVTQSPTHLIKTRGQQVTLRCSPKSGHDTVSWYQQALGQGPQFIFQYYEEEERQRGNFPDRFSGHQFPNYSSELNVNALLLGDSALYLCASSLRQGAHGYTFGSGTRLTVV.

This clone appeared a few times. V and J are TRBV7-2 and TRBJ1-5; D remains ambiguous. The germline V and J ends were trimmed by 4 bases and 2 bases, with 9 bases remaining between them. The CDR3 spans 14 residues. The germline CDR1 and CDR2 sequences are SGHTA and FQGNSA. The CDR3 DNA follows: TGTGCCAGCAGCTCCCGGTCACGCAATCAGCCCCAGCATTTT. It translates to CASSSRSRNQPQHF.

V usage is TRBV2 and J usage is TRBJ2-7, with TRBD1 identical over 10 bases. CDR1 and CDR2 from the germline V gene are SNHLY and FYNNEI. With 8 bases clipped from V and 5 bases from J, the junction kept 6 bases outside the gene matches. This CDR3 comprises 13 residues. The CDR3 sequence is CASLRDRGHEQYF. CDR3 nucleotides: TGTGCCAGCCTCCGGGACAGGGGACACGAGCAGTACTTC. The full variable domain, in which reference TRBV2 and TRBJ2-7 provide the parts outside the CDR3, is EPEVTQTPSHQVTQMGQEVILRCVPISNHLYFYWYRQILGQKVEFLVSFYNNEISEKSEIFDDQFSVERPDGSNFTLKIRSTKLEDSAMYFCASLRDRGHEQYFGPGTRLTVT.

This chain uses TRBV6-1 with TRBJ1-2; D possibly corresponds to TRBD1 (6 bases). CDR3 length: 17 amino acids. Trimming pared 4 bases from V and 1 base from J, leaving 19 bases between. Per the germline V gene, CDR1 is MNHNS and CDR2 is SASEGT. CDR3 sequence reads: CASSGGTGNSLNYGYTF. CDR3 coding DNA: TGTGCCAGCAGTGGAGGCACAGGGAATTCCCTTAACTATGGCTACACCTTC.

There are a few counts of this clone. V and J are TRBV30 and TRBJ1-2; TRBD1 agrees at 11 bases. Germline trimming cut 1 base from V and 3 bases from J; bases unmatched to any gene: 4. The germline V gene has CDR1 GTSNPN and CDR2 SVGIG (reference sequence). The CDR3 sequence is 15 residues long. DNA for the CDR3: TGTGCCTGGAGTGATAGGGACAGGGGGTACTATGGCTACACCTTC. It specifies CAWSDRDRGYYGYTF.

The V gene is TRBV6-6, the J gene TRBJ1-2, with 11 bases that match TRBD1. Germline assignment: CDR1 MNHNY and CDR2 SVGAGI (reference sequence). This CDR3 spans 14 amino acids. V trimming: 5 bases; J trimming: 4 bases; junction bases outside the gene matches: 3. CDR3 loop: CASSRTGGSYGYTF. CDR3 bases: TGTGCCAGCAGTCGGACAGGGGGCTCCTATGGCTACACCTTC.

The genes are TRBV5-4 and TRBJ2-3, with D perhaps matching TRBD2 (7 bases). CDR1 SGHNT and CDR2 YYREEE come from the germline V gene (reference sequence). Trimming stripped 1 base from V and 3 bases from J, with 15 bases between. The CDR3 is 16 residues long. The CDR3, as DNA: TGTGCCAGCAGCTTGTTGGTGGGGGGGACAACAGATACGCAGTATTTT. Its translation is CASSLLVGGTTDTQYF.

The CDR3 sequence is CASSLEGETNEKLFF. The DNA of the CDR3 is TGTGCCAGCAGCTTAGAGGGAGAAACTAATGAAAAACTGTTTTTT. The rearrangement uses TRBV11-2 and TRBJ1-4; no firm D call. The V and J ends lost 0 bases and 1 base respectively, with 6 bases between them. The CDR3 loop spans 15 amino acids. Germline V lookup: CDR1 SGHAT, CDR2 FQNNGV.

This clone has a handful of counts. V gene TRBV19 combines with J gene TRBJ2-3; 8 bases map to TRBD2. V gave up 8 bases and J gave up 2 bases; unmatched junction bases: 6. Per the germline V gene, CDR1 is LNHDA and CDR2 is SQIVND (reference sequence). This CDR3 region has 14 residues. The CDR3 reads CASSAGLDTDTQYF. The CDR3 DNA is TGTGCCAGTTCCGCGGGACTAGACACAGATACGCAGTATTTT.

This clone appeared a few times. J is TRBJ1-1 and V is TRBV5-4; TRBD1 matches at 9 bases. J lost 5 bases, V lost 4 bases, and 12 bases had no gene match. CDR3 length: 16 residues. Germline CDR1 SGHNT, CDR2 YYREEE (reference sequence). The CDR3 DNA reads TGTGCCAGCAGCCTAGGACAGGGGACAGTTGGGACTGAAGCTTTCTTT. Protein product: CASSLGQGTVGTEAFF.